A single sample is the source of the 9 T cell receptor beta chains below, sequenced in a study of control samples from healthy donors and cancer patients. Profiled with immunoSEQ multiplex PCR; TCRdb holds only in-frame clones, not every one. This sample has about 110,000 clones, with roughly 79% found just once. Input material: blood. These receptors were obtained from a young man in good health.

The V and J genes are TRBV7-9 and TRBJ1-2, with 7 bases aligning to TRBD1. This CDR3 has 15 amino acids. Germline trimming cut 5 bases from V and 5 bases from J; bases unmatched to any gene: 11. Germline CDR1 is SEHNR and CDR2 is FQNEAQ (reference sequence). As DNA, the CDR3 is TGTGCCAGCAGCCCTCGACAGGGCGGGCGGTATGGCTACACCTTC. It codes for CASSPRQGGRYGYTF.

This chain connects TRBV29-1 to TRBJ1-5, with D unresolved. The CDR3 runs to 13 residues. V dropped 5 bases and J dropped 4 bases, with 12 bases sitting between them. From germline, CDR1 is SQVTM and CDR2 ANQGSEA. In nucleotides, the CDR3 is TGCAGCGTTAAGGTCTTCTGGAATCAGCCCCAGCATTTT. Protein: CSVKVFWNQPQHF.

V and J are TRBV11-2 and TRBJ1-5; no firm D call. The germline V gene encodes CDR1 SGHAT and CDR2 FQNNGV. The CDR3 extends over 16 amino acids. V lost 3 bases and J 0 bases, leaving 12 bases between the germline ends. The CDR3 DNA reads TGTGCCAGCAGCTTGGCCGGCCCTTATAGCAATCAGCCCCAGCATTTT. Its translation is CASSLAGPYSNQPQHF.

This clone was recorded only once. The chain is built from TRBV7-6 and TRBJ1-4; tentative D call: TRBD1 (6 bases). This CDR3 is built from 15 residues. Per the germline V gene, CDR1 is SGHVS and CDR2 is FNYEAQ. The ends were cut back, 5 bases at V and 7 bases at J, with 17 bases in the middle. The CDR3 is CASSPGRGGGEKLFF. CDR3 in DNA: TGTGCCAGCAGCCCTGGTCGGGGGGGCGGTGAAAAACTGTTTTTT.

The chain recombines TRBV30 with TRBJ1-3, with D hard to call. The CDR3 has 15 amino acids. With 3 bases removed from V and 0 bases from J, the gap between germline ends came to 12 bases. Germline CDR1 reads GTSNPN; CDR2 reads SVGIG (reference sequence). The CDR3 here is CAWRSAGASGNTIYF. In nucleotides, the CDR3 is TGTGCCTGGAGGTCGGCCGGAGCCTCTGGAAACACCATATATTTT.

CDR3 amino acids: CSAEAFNEQFF. CDR3 nucleotide sequence: TGCAGTGCTGAGGCATTCAATGAGCAGTTCTTC. The chain links TRBV20-1 to TRBJ2-1, with D unclear. Germline V lookup: CDR1 DFQATT, CDR2 SNEGSKA (reference sequence). The CDR3 runs to 11 residues. V dropped 5 bases and J dropped 6 bases, with 8 bases sitting between them.

A single count supports this clone. The chain uses TRBV19 and TRBJ1-5, with 8 bases matching TRBD1. The CDR3 is 16 amino acids. J was trimmed by 7 bases and V by 7 bases; bases with no gene match: 15. Germline CDR1 LNHDA, CDR2 SQIVND (reference sequence). The CDR3 bases are TGTGCCAGTAATGGTAACGGACAGGGCAGAGGCCAGCCCCAGCATTTT. Amino acids: CASNGNGQGRGQPQHF.

J is TRBJ2-3 and V is TRBV5-5, with TRBD2 matching 12 bases. CDR1 and CDR2 (germline): SGHKS, YYEKEE (reference sequence). The V segment lost 4 bases and the J segment 4 bases; nucleotides outside the gene matches: 16. This CDR3 has 19 residues. This chain's CDR3 is CASSLWTSGALPEPDTQYF. The CDR3 DNA follows: TGTGCCAGCAGCCTCTGGACTAGCGGGGCGCTGCCGGAGCCAGATACGCAGTATTTT.

This sequence joins TRBV18 and TRBJ1-4; 7 nucleotides match TRBD1. Germline assignment: CDR1 KGHSH and CDR2 LQKENI. This CDR3 comprises 15 residues. After removal of 3 bases from V and 7 bases from J, the junction contained 8 bases not matched to a gene. CDR3 bases: TGTGCCAGCTCACCTCCGACAGGGAGGGCTGAAAAACTGTTTTTT. It specifies CASSPPTGRAEKLFF. The variable domain in full, completed from reference TRBV18 and TRBJ1-4, reads NAGVMQNPRHLVRRRGQEARLRCSPMKGHSHVYWYRQLPEEGLKFMVYLQKENIIDESGMPKERFSAEFPKEGPSILRIQQVVRGDSAAYFCASSPPTGRAEKLFFGSGTQLSVL.